This passage covers 18 T cell receptor beta chains from one sample sequenced in a study of blood T cell repertoires in COVID-19. TCRdb's copy holds only in-frame clones and misses some; the assay was immunoSEQ multiplex PCR. The table includes 100,000 to 150,000 clones, 69% detected once. Sequenced input: peripheral blood. The origin of the receptors is a woman between 65 and 79 years old with acute or convalescent COVID-19.

The chain is built from TRBV25-1 and TRBJ2-6, with TRBD2 matching over 14 bases. The CDR3 is made up of 18 amino acids. Germline assignment: CDR1 MGHDK and CDR2 SYGVNS. V shed 7 bases and J 0 bases; nucleotides not matched to a gene: 5. The CDR3 is CASTRTSGGHSGANVLTF. The CDR3 bases are TGTGCCAGCACCCGGACTAGCGGGGGGCACTCTGGGGCCAACGTCCTGACTTTC.

J is TRBJ1-6 and V is TRBV2; possible D gene TRBD1, 6 bases. Trimming stripped 2 bases from V and 8 bases from J, with 13 bases between. Germline V gene lookup returns CDR1 SNHLY and CDR2 FYNNEI. There are 15 residues in the CDR3. The CDR3: CASSEMGGGYSPLHF. CDR3 bases: TGTGCCAGCAGTGAAATGGGAGGGGGGTATTCACCCCTCCACTTT.

This clone appeared a single time. The chain links TRBV10-3 to TRBJ2-7; 9 positions agree with TRBD2. Germline lookup yields CDR1 ENHRY and CDR2 SYGVKD. CDR3 length: 15 amino acids. V lost 0 bases to trimming and J lost 4 bases; unmatched junction nucleotides: 4. For the CDR3, the DNA is TGTGCCATCAGTGAGTCCGGGACTAGCAGATACGAGCAGTACTTC. Its protein is CAISESGTSRYEQYF.

The rearrangement joins TRBV29-1 to TRBJ2-6; tentatively, D is TRBD2 (7 bases). V was pared by 6 bases and J by 0 bases, with 18 bases between. Germline V gives CDR1 SQVTM, CDR2 ANQGSEA. The CDR3 sequence is 17 residues long. The CDR3 sequence is CSVAGGGSGSGANVLTF. In nucleotides, the CDR3 is TGCAGCGTGGCGGGCGGGGGCTCTGGCTCTGGGGCCAACGTCCTGACTTTC.

This clone has more than one count but fewer than ten. The rearrangement uses TRBV11-3 and TRBJ2-3; TRBD2 aligns across 8 bases. The CDR3 contains 15 residues. Germline values: CDR1 SGHNT, CDR2 YENEEA. The J segment lost 2 bases and the V segment lost 1 base, leaving 2 bases of the junction unmatched. CDR3 in amino acids: CASSLVAGNTDTQYF. In DNA, the CDR3 is TGTGCCAGCAGCTTAGTAGCGGGGAACACAGATACGCAGTATTTT. The full variable domain, in which reference TRBV11-3 and TRBJ2-3 provide the parts outside the CDR3, is EAGVVQSPRYKIIEKKQPVAFWCNPISGHNTLYWYLQNLGQGPELLIRYENEEAVDDSQLPKDRFSAERLKGVDSTLKIQPAELGDSAVYLCASSLVAGNTDTQYFGPGTRLTVL.

This sequence joins TRBV2 and TRBJ2-1, with D perhaps TRBD1 (6 bases). Germline V gene sequence: CDR1 SNHLY, CDR2 FYNNEI. This CDR3 is built from 13 residues. Trimming shortened V by 5 bases and J by 9 bases, and 14 bases separated the two germline ends. The CDR3 bases are TGTGCCAGCAGTTTAACAGGGATCGGTGAGCAGTTCTTC. Its protein is CASSLTGIGEQFF.

This chain joins TRBV9 and TRBJ2-1, with 7 bases matching TRBD2. Losses at the gene ends were 7 bases for V and 7 bases for J; bases not matched to a gene: 8. The CDR3 has 13 amino acids. Germline CDR1 SGDLS, CDR2 YYNGEE. CDR3 amino acids: CASGEGGMNEQFF. The CDR3 region has the DNA TGTGCCAGCGGGGAGGGAGGGATGAATGAGCAGTTCTTC.

The chain joins TRBV5-5 to TRBJ1-1, with D possibly being TRBD1 (6 bases). The CDR3 is 12 amino acids. The V gene's germline CDR1 is SGHKS and CDR2 YYEKEE (reference sequence). Trimming left V 0 bases short and J 11 bases short, with 11 bases between. The CDR3 region has the DNA TGTGCCAGCAGCTTGGCAGGGGACGTGGCTTTCTTT. It yields the protein CASSLAGDVAFF. Together with reference TRBV5-5 and TRBJ1-1, the CDR3 gives the full variable domain: DAGVTQSPTHLIKTRGQQVTLRCSPISGHKSVSWYQQVLGQGPQFIFQYYEKEERGRGNFPDRFSARQFPNYSSELNVNALLLGDSALYLCASSLAGDVAFFGQGTRLTVV.

Ten or more counts support this clone. The V call is TRBV28, the J call TRBJ1-5, with D tentatively TRBD1 (6 bases). Germline-derived CDR1 and CDR2 are MDHEN and SYDVKM. With 3 bases removed from V and 7 bases from J, the gap between germline ends came to 13 bases. This CDR3 is built from 14 residues. The CDR3 DNA sequence: TGTGCCAGCAGTTTGCGGGGGGGCGTGCAGCCCCAGCATTTT. Protein sequence: CASSLRGGVQPQHF. The whole variable domain, remainder taken from reference TRBV28 and TRBJ1-5, is DVKVTQSSRYLVKRTGEKVFLECVQDMDHENMFWYRQDPGLGLRLIYFSYDVKMKEKGDIPEGYSVSREKKERFSLILESASTNQTSMYLCASSLRGGVQPQHFGDGTRLSIL.

The V gene is TRBV28, the J gene TRBJ1-5, with TRBD1 identical over 7 bases. The CDR3 has 16 residues. Per the germline V gene, CDR1 is MDHEN and CDR2 is SYDVKM. The junction had 15 bases not matched to a gene; V was cut back by 6 bases and J by 7 bases. This CDR3 reads CASSSEATGRLQPQHF. The CDR3 nucleotides read TGTGCCAGCAGCTCCGAGGCGACAGGGCGACTCCAGCCCCAGCATTTT.

This clone was picked up one time. This chain joins TRBV2 and TRBJ2-7; 8 nucleotides match TRBD1. Germline CDR1 SNHLY, CDR2 FYNNEI. The V and J ends lost 9 bases and 4 bases, in that order; junction bases with no gene match: 8. This CDR3 region has 13 residues. The CDR3 region is CASRTGFSYEQYF. The CDR3, as DNA: TGTGCCAGTCGGACAGGGTTCAGTTACGAGCAGTACTTC.

This chain joins TRBV27 and TRBJ2-2, with 8 bases identical to TRBD2. The V gene end was trimmed by 5 bases and the J gene end by 5 bases; junction bases not matched to a gene: 10. This CDR3 is 16 amino acids long. CDR1 and CDR2 (germline): MNHEY, SMNVEV (reference sequence). The CDR3 loop reads CASSRGGTSRTGELFF. The CDR3 coding sequence is TGTGCCAGCAGTAGAGGGGGGACTAGTAGAACCGGGGAGCTGTTTTTT.

The rearrangement links TRBV9 to TRBJ2-3; 8 bases fit TRBD2. This CDR3 spans 15 amino acids. Germline V CDR1 and CDR2: SGDLS, YYNGEE. V lost 4 bases and J lost 3; bases outside the gene matches: 7. CDR3 nucleotides: TGTGCCAGCAGCCCCAGTGCGGGGGGAACAGATACGCAGTATTTT. The encoded protein is CASSPSAGGTDTQYF.

There are a few counts of this clone. V and J are TRBV9 and TRBJ1-2; no clear D gene. The germline gives CDR1 SGDLS, CDR2 YYNGEE. The CDR3 loop spans 14 amino acids. V was cut by 0 bases and J by 7 bases, with 13 bases left in between. The CDR3 DNA sequence: TGTGCCAGCAGCGTAGACGAGGGCGCCTCTGGCTACACCTTC. Translating gives CASSVDEGASGYTF.

This chain connects TRBV18 to TRBJ2-7; D remains ambiguous. V shed 0 bases and J shed 6 bases, with 12 bases lying between them. The CDR3 loop spans 14 amino acids. In germline, CDR1 is KGHSH, CDR2 LQKENI. The CDR3 loop reads CASSPPGYRVEQYF. In DNA, the CDR3 is TGTGCCAGCTCACCACCCGGGTATCGGGTCGAGCAGTACTTC. Looking up the rest from reference TRBV18 and TRBJ2-7 gives the full variable domain: NAGVMQNPRHLVRRRGQEARLRCSPMKGHSHVYWYRQLPEEGLKFMVYLQKENIIDESGMPKERFSAEFPKEGPSILRIQQVVRGDSAAYFCASSPPGYRVEQYFGPGTRLTVT.

The V and J genes are TRBV6-7 and TRBJ1-5, with 7 bases aligning to TRBD1. TRBV6-7 is noted as an ORF with a role that remains uncertain. V was pared by 1 base and J by 4 bases, with 4 bases of the junction left unmatched. This CDR3 has 15 amino acids. As DNA, the CDR3 is TGTGCCAGCAGTTACTTTTGGACAGGTAATCAGCCCCAGCATTTT. Translated, it gives CASSYFWTGNQPQHF.

The V call is TRBV13, the J call TRBJ1-2; 9 bases are shared with TRBD1. J lost 6 bases, V lost 1 base, and 6 bases had no gene match. This CDR3 is 15 amino acids long. In germline, CDR1 is PRHDT, CDR2 FYEKMQ (reference sequence). The CDR3 DNA reads as TGTGCCAGCAGCTTAGCCCCCACAGGGGGCAATGGCTACACCTTC. This codes for CASSLAPTGGNGYTF. Full variable domain (remainder filled in from reference TRBV13 and TRBJ1-2): AAGVIQSPRHLIKEKRETATLKCYPIPRHDTVYWYQQGPGQDPQFLISFYEKMQSDKGSIPDRFSAQQFSDYHSELNMSSLELGDSALYFCASSLAPTGGNGYTFGSGTRLTVV.

This clone was seen more than once but under ten times. The J gene is TRBJ2-7, the V gene TRBV6-5; 9 bases map to TRBD1. The junction had 4 bases not matched to a gene; V was cut back by 5 bases and J by 2 bases. The CDR3 extends over 14 amino acids. From germline, CDR1 is MNHEY and CDR2 SVGAGI. Here the CDR3 DNA reads TGTGCCAGCAGTCCCGGGACAGGGCCCTACGAGCAGTACTTC. It specifies CASSPGTGPYEQYF.